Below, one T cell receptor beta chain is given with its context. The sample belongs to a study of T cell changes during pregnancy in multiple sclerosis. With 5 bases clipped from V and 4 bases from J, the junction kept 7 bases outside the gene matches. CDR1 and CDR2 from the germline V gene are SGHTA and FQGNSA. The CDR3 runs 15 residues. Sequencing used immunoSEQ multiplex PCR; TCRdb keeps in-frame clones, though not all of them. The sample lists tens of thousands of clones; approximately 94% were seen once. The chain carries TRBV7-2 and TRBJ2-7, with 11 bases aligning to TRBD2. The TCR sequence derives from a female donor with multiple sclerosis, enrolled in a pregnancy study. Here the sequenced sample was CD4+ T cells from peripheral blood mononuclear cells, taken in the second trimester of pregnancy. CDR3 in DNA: TGTGCCAGCAGCCTACGGACTAGCGGGCTTTACGAGCAGTACTTC. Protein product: CASSLRTSGLYEQYF.